This TCR beta chain stems from a study of tumor-infiltrating lymphocytes in primary liver carcinoma. Study as a whole: Recorded tumor stage was T1-T3 N0M0, with diameters of about 4 to 10 cm. Study-wide points: Tumor region pairs outstripped tumor-adjacent and tumor-blood pairs in overlap.

Extraction of RNA together with DNA used about 17-34 mg of unsorted bulk tissue. Surgeons treated the primary liver carcinoma of the patients by surgical resection. The germline CDR1 and CDR2 sequences are MGHRA and YSYEKL. The germline V and J ends were trimmed by 0 bases and 4 bases, with 10 bases remaining between them. The CDR3 contains 15 residues. Starting material of 500 to 600 ng total RNA yielded TCR beta cDNA via a constant-region primer. Amplification in three nested multiplex PCR rounds with slightly modified ARM-PCR gave rise to TCR beta libraries. The opening two PCR rounds, around 10 cycles each, paired TRBV1-TRBV30 forward primers with a C-beta reverse primer. TCRdb ran MiXCR on the multiplex PCR reads and lists one entry per CDR3 protein. The repertoire holds approximately 110,000 distinct CDR3 sequences, around 62% seen once, with around 9% in the top ten. In this sample, this clonotype turned up many times. Its antigen remains unknown.

The TCR originated in a woman aged 55 to 70 with primary liver carcinoma and hepatitis B virus infection. This chain links TRBV4-1 with TRBJ1-5; D uncertain. Material for sequencing was liver tumor tissue from sampling region 1. Documented subset: tumor region T1, superior pole. DNA for the CDR3: TGCGCCAGCAGCCAAGATTGGACGGGGAATCAGCCCCAGCATTTT. The encoded protein is CASSQDWTGNQPQHF.